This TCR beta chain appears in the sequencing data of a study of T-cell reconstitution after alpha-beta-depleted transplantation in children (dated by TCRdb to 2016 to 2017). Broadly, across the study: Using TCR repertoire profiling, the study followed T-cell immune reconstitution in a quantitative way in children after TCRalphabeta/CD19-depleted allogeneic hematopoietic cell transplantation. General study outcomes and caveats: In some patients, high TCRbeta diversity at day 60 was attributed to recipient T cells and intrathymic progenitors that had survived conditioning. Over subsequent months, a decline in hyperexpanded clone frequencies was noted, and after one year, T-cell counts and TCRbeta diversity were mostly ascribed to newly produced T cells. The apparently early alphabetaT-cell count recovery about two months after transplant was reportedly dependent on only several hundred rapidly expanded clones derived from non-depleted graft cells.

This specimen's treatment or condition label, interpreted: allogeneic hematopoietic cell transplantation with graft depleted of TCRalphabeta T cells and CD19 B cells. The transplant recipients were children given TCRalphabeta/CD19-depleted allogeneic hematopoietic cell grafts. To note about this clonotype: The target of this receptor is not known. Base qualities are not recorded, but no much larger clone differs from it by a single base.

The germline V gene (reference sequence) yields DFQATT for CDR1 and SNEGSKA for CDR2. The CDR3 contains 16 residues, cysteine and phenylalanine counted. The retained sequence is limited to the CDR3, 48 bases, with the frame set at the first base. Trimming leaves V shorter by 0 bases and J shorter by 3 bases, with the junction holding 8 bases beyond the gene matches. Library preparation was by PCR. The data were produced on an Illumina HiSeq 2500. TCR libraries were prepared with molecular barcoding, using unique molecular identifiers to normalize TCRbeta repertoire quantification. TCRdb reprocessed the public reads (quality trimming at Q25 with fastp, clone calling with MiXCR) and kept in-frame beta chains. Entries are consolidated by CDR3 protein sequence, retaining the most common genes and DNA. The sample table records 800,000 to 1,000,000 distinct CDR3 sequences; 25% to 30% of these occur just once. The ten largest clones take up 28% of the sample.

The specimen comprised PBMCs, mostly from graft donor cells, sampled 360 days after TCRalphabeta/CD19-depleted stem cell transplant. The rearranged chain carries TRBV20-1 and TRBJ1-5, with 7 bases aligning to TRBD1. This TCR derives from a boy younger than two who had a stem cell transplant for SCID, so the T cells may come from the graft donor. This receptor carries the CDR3 CSARDGSKGANQPQHF. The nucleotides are TGCAGTGCTAGAGATGGCTCTAAGGGGGCCAATCAGCCCCAGCATTTT.